Listed below are T cell receptor beta chains from one sample, sequenced in a study of T cell repertoires in cytomegalovirus infection. TCRdb reprocessed the reads via MiXCR and lists one record per CDR3 protein. Seen here are 100,000 to 150,000 distinct CDR3 sequences, more than 20% observed once, and the top ten hold around 32%. These receptors lack a known antigen. Sample: PBMCs, sequenced either directly or after in vitro stimulation (not recorded which). Receptor source: a human donor in good health (CMV status not recorded). Some clones in this sample may be carry-over from other donors' samples. CDR3s include the opening cysteine and the closing phenylalanine or tryptophan. Fields, in order: J gene, V gene, D gene, clone size, CDR3 protein, CDR3 DNA. The D gene is left open where the match is weak. For some rows the clone size is stated as once, few or many, or as a class when expanded; others skip it.

J gene: TRBJ2-7
V gene: TRBV28
D gene: -
clone size: once
CDR3 protein: CASSRHSSYEQYF
CDR3 DNA: TGTGCCAGCAGCAGACATAGCTCCTACGAGCAGTACTTC

J gene: TRBJ1-5
V gene: TRBV12-3/TRBV12-4
D gene: -
clone size: many
CDR3 protein: CASSMGNSNQPQHF
CDR3 DNA: TGTGCCAGCAGTATGGGTAATAGCAATCAGCCCCAGCATTTT

J gene: TRBJ2-7
V gene: TRBV6-6
D gene: TRBD2
clone size: few
CDR3 protein: CASSYGGLAGDEQYF
CDR3 DNA: TGTGCCAGCAGTTACGGGGGACTAGCGGGAGACGAGCAGTACTTC

J gene: TRBJ2-5
V gene: TRBV7-2
D gene: -
clone size: many
CDR3 protein: CASSLLGWGTQYF
CDR3 DNA: TGTGCCAGCAGCTTACTGGGGTGGGGGACCCAGTACTTC

J gene: TRBJ1-4
V gene: TRBV18
D gene: -
clone size: few
CDR3 protein: CASSQDSGEKLFF
CDR3 DNA: TGTGCCAGCTCACAAGACAGCGGGGAAAAACTGTTTTTT

J gene: TRBJ2-1
V gene: TRBV20-1
D gene: TRBD2
clone size: once
CDR3 protein: CSARDYYNEQFF
CDR3 DNA: TGCAGTGCAAGGGACTACTACAATGAGCAGTTCTTC

J gene: TRBJ2-5
V gene: TRBV29-1
D gene: TRBD1
clone size: few
CDR3 protein: CSVEGDRDSQETQYF
CDR3 DNA: TGCAGCGTTGAGGGGGACCGGGACAGCCAAGAGACCCAGTACTTC

J gene: TRBJ2-7
V gene: TRBV7-2
D gene: -
clone size: few
CDR3 protein: CASSFGGRDEQYF
CDR3 DNA: TGTGCCAGCAGCTTCGGCGGCAGGGACGAGCAGTACTTC

J gene: TRBJ1-5
V gene: TRBV28
D gene: -
clone size: few
CDR3 protein: CASIFGTPYSNQPQHF
CDR3 DNA: TGTGCCAGCATCTTCGGGACACCCTATAGCAATCAGCCCCAGCATTTT

J gene: TRBJ2-7
V gene: TRBV7-2
D gene: -
clone size: -
CDR3 protein: CASSPSLSYEQYF
CDR3 DNA: TGTGCCAGCAGCCCCTCCCTCTCCTACGAGCAGTACTTC

J gene: TRBJ2-2
V gene: TRBV7-2
D gene: TRBD2
clone size: -
CDR3 protein: CASSPGLANTGELFF
CDR3 DNA: TGTGCCAGCAGCCCAGGACTAGCTAACACCGGGGAGCTGTTTTTT

J gene: TRBJ2-5
V gene: TRBV7-4
D gene: -
clone size: -
CDR3 protein: CASSSVGLQETQYF
CDR3 DNA: TGTGCCAGCAGCTCAGTAGGCCTTCAGGAGACCCAGTACTTC

J gene: TRBJ1-1
V gene: TRBV27
D gene: -
clone size: -
CDR3 protein: CASRGQLLNTEAFF
CDR3 DNA: TGTGCCAGCAGAGGACAATTACTGAACACTGAAGCTTTCTTT

J gene: TRBJ2-1
V gene: TRBV4-3
D gene: -
clone size: few
CDR3 protein: CASSQDSGLYNEQFF
CDR3 DNA: TGCGCCAGCAGCCAAGATAGCGGCCTTTACAATGAGCAGTTCTTC

J gene: TRBJ2-1
V gene: TRBV28
D gene: -
clone size: -
CDR3 protein: CASSLYGRDDLYNEQFF
CDR3 DNA: TGTGCCAGCAGTTTATATGGGCGGGACGACCTTTACAATGAGCAGTTCTTC

J gene: TRBJ2-7
V gene: TRBV4-3
D gene: TRBD2
clone size: -
CDR3 protein: CASSQESSGSYEQYF
CDR3 DNA: TGCGCCAGCAGCCAAGAATCTAGCGGGAGCTACGAGCAGTACTTC

J gene: TRBJ1-3
V gene: TRBV7-2
D gene: -
clone size: -
CDR3 protein: CASSSGSSGNTIYF
CDR3 DNA: TGTGCCAGCAGCTCGGGAAGCTCTGGAAACACCATATATTTT

J gene: TRBJ1-1
V gene: TRBV7-2
D gene: -
clone size: many
CDR3 protein: CASSLRRGNTEAFF
CDR3 DNA: TGTGCCAGCAGCCTGCGGCGGGGGAACACTGAAGCTTTCTTT

J gene: TRBJ2-1
V gene: TRBV29-1
D gene: -
clone size: -
CDR3 protein: CSAGSPGHLNEQFF
CDR3 DNA: TGCAGCGCGGGTTCCCCGGGACACCTAAATGAGCAGTTCTTC

J gene: TRBJ1-2
V gene: TRBV29-1
D gene: -
clone size: few
CDR3 protein: CSVAVYGGYTF
CDR3 DNA: TGCAGCGTTGCGGTCTATGGCGGCTACACCTTC

J gene: TRBJ2-1
V gene: TRBV12-5
D gene: TRBD2
clone size: many
CDR3 protein: CASGLGLASHEQFF
CDR3 DNA: TGTGCTAGTGGTTTGGGACTAGCGTCGCATGAGCAGTTCTTC

J gene: TRBJ2-1
V gene: TRBV7-4
D gene: -
clone size: few
CDR3 protein: CASSLDAGWNEQFF
CDR3 DNA: TGTGCCAGCAGCTTAGATGCAGGGTGGAATGAGCAGTTCTTC

J gene: TRBJ2-1
V gene: TRBV4-3
D gene: -
clone size: -
CDR3 protein: CASSQDPSNEQFF
CDR3 DNA: TGCGCCAGCAGCCAAGATCCCAGCAATGAGCAGTTCTTC

J gene: TRBJ2-2
V gene: TRBV29-1
D gene: TRBD1
clone size: -
CDR3 protein: CSVRGQRNTGELFF
CDR3 DNA: TGCAGCGTGAGGGGACAGAGAAACACCGGGGAGCTGTTTTTT

J gene: TRBJ2-1
V gene: TRBV29-1
D gene: TRBD2
clone size: -
CDR3 protein: CSGRLLAGYNEQFF
CDR3 DNA: TGCAGCGGGAGGTTGCTAGCGGGCTACAATGAGCAGTTCTTC

J gene: TRBJ2-4
V gene: TRBV7-2
D gene: TRBD2
clone size: few
CDR3 protein: CASSPSGRSGGIAKNIQYF
CDR3 DNA: TGTGCCAGCAGCCCTAGCGGGAGGTCCGGGGGAATAGCCAAAAACATTCAGTACTTC

J gene: TRBJ2-5
V gene: TRBV6-2/TRBV6-3
D gene: -
clone size: -
CDR3 protein: CASSYHRQRYLQETQYF
CDR3 DNA: TGTGCCAGCAGTTACCACCGGCAGAGATATCTCCAAGAGACCCAGTACTTC

J gene: TRBJ2-7
V gene: TRBV27
D gene: TRBD2
clone size: -
CDR3 protein: CASSLVPPGAGGVYEQCF
CDR3 DNA: TGTGCCAGCAGTTTAGTGCCCCCAGGAGCGGGAGGGGTCTACGAGCAGTGCTTC

J gene: TRBJ1-5
V gene: TRBV15
D gene: -
clone size: few
CDR3 protein: CATSRIIIQGDPTQPQHF
CDR3 DNA: TGTGCCACCAGCAGGATAATAATACAGGGTGATCCCACTCAGCCCCAGCATTTT

J gene: TRBJ2-1
V gene: TRBV6-8
D gene: TRBD2
clone size: few
CDR3 protein: CASSNQAGEADEQFF
CDR3 DNA: TGTGCCAGCAGTAATCAAGCGGGGGAGGCGGATGAGCAGTTCTTC

J gene: TRBJ2-3
V gene: TRBV12-3/TRBV12-4
D gene: -
clone size: few
CDR3 protein: CASSTALRAADTQYF
CDR3 DNA: TGTGCCAGCAGTACAGCCTTGAGGGCGGCAGATACGCAGTATTTT